The sequence of this TCR beta chain was determined in a study of blood T cell repertoires in COVID-19. Turning to the study itself: The United States, Italy and Spain provided the acute and convalescent COVID-19 samples. Sample material is recorded as cDNA or gDNA derived from T cells, B-cell-depleted T cells, or PBMCs.

Study processing details: Amplification of reference gene primers was used by the study to estimate nucleated cell counts. TCRdb's table, derived via immunoSEQ multiplex PCR, lists solely in-frame clones and lacks some. That table supplies the V and J calls and clone size; D and trimming were determined from the DNA. The sample gives about 270,000 clones, roughly 88% of which show up once; roughly 6.2% is in the top ten. Seattle patient enrollment occurred during active infection, with longitudinal follow-up thereafter. The CDR3 consists of 16 residues. The V and J ends lost 2 bases and 5 bases, in that order; junction bases with no gene match: 8. Germline lookup yields CDR1 MNHEY and CDR2 SMNVEV (reference sequence).

The sequenced sample was peripheral blood. The TCR originated in a woman older than 75 with COVID-19, enrolled during active disease. The chain recombines TRBV27 with TRBJ2-2, with 7 bases identical to TRBD1. CDR3 sequence: CASSLGGQVLTGELFF. For the CDR3, the DNA is TGTGCCAGCAGTTTAGGTGGACAGGTCTTGACCGGGGAGCTGTTTTTT.